This TCR beta chain was identified during a study of T-cell memory formation after mild COVID-19. The study's findings and limits: Detection of some responders pre-infection suggested pre-existing cross-reactive memory T cells participated.

Each CDR3 protein is one row after TCRdb ran MiXCR on the 5' RACE reads. Counted here are 400,000 to 500,000 distinct CDR3 sequences, roughly 26% occurring once; the ten biggest clones make up around 9%. This clonotype showed up just a few times. Its antigen remains unidentified. Germline is not matched at one junction end, which may reflect a read error. The CDR3 loop spans 13 amino acids. The clonotype comes from an adult woman who had mild COVID-19 (a few samples of this study predate the infection). Cell type and time point are not known. The sample comprised PBMCs or a T cell subset sorted from them (not recorded which). The chain employs TRBV12-3 or TRBV12-4 and TRBJ2-7; possibly TRBD2 for D (7 bases). The CDR3 sequence: CASRAGHSNEQYF. The CDR3 nucleotides are TGTGCCAGCAGAGCGGGACACTCCAACGAGCAGTACTTC.